This T cell receptor (beta chain) was captured by sequencing in a study of CXCR3-negative and CXCR3-positive naive CD8 T cells. Findings and limits, study-wide: CXCR3 expression dropped partially after cryopreservation, and most assays relied on fresh PBMCs. Memory CD8+ T cell repertoires were far less diverse than both naive subsets. Greater hydrophobicity was found in TRB CDR3s of CXCR3-positive naive cells than of CXCR3-negative naive cells.

UMI-labeled 5' RACE TRB cDNA libraries were prepared from the cells. From the 5' RACE reads, TCRdb lists one entry per CDR3 protein and no DNA. Its table lists several thousand distinct CDR3 sequences. This CDR3 comprises 19 residues. Turning to this clonotype: Antigen specificity is unknown.

With roughly 300,000 cells each, the CD8+ T cell subsets were individually sorted in triplicate. V is TRBV7-1 and J is TRBJ2-2; TCRdb's D call, TRBD2, is unchecked because there is no DNA. TRBV7-1 is an open reading frame, and its role is uncertain. Sample: naive CXCR3+ CD8+ T cells from blood. Regarding subset: CD45RO-CCR7+CD27+CD95- naive CD8+ T cells expressing CXCR3 (TNR3+). This TCR was recovered from a human donor in good health. Some clones in this sample may be carry-over from other donors' samples. CDR3 residues: CASSSTVLAWVVNTGELFF.